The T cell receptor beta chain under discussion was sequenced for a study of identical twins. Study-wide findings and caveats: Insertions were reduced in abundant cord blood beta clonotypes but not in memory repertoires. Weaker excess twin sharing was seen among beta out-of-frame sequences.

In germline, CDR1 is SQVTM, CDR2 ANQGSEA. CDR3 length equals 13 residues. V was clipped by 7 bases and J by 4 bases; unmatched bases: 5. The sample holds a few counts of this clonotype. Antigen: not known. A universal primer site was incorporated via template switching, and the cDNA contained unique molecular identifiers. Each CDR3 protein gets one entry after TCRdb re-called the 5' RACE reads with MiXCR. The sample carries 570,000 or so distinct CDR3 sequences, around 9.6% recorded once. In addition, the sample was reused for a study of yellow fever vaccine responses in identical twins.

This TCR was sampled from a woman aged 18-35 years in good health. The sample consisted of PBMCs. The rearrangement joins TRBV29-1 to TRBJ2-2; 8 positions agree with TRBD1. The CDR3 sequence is CSAPGGPTGELFF. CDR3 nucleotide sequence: TGCAGCGCCCCAGGGGGCCCCACCGGGGAGCTGTTTTTT.